The clone carrying this T cell receptor (beta chain) was counted ten times or more. The data were obtained in a study of regulatory T cells in long-lasting Graves disease. Arm-PCR with iRepertoire HTBI primers amplified the CDR3 regions for these TCR beta libraries. Using its own MiXCR run on the multiplex PCR reads, TCRdb lists one record per CDR3 protein. Of around 400,000 distinct CDR3 sequences listed, about an eighth are singletons. Stated time point: newly diagnosed GD, antithyroid drugs for less than 3 months. With RNA extracted from PBMCs as input, the TCR library was made. EDTA tubes received about 9.2 milliliters of collected peripheral blood. The sample also formed part of further work on T cells in Graves' hyperthyroidism and ophthalmopathy. As that study records: The study excluded patients with uncontrolled infection, other autoimmune disease, pregnancy or lactation. On the basis of clinical symptoms, serum thyroxine and TRAb, thyroid ultrasound and orbital computed tomography, diagnoses were made.

The sequencing here drew on peripheral blood mononuclear cells (PBMCs), taken at new diagnosis, from a patient treated with antithyroid drugs. This sequence was found in a woman aged 18-29 years with Graves disease.

The CDR3, as DNA: TGTGCCAGCAGCCTAAACGTCGGCGGAACCTATGGCTACACCTTC. Its protein is CASSLNVGGTYGYTF. The rearrangement joins TRBV7-3 to TRBJ1-2; D is unclear. Trimming left V 5 bases short and J 4 bases short, with 17 bases between. CDR3 length: 15 amino acids. Germline CDR1 and CDR2: SGHTA and FQGTGA.